The 25 T cell receptor beta chains reported below all come from one sample, sequenced in a study of beta chain features in type 1 diabetes. Points from the study as a whole: Shorter TCRB CDR3s, moderately but significantly so, were found in Type 1 diabetes patients in all four CD4+ subsets.

These receptors are not linked to any known antigen. Expressed TCRB transcripts were sequenced because the isolated RNA had all been reverse transcribed beforehand. TCRdb's copy holds only in-frame clones and misses some; the assay was immunoSEQ multiplex PCR. The sample records roughly 350,000 clones, around 10% being singletons. The sample comprised central memory CD4+ T cells from blood. The source of these receptors is a man aged 25-45 years with type 1 diabetes.

The sample holds a few counts of this clone. J is TRBJ2-7 and V is TRBV19, with D perhaps TRBD1 or TRBD2 (5 bases each). V gave up 7 bases and J gave up 2 bases, with 15 bases separating them. The germline gives CDR1 LNHDA, CDR2 SQIVND (reference sequence). This CDR3 has 14 residues. This chain's CDR3 is CASKPGTATYEQYF. The CDR3 nucleotides read TGTGCCAGTAAGCCCGGGACGGCGACCTACGAGCAGTACTTC.

There are many counts of this clone. The V and J genes are TRBV23-1 and TRBJ2-7; the match to TRBD2 covers 7 bases. Being an ORF, TRBV23-1 has a function that is uncertain. The CDR3 extends over 16 amino acids. V lost 10 bases, J lost 3 bases, and 18 bases stayed unmatched. CDR3 in amino acids: CATLNLPGEGYYEQYF. CDR3 sequence (DNA): TGCGCCACCTTAAACCTCCCCGGGGAGGGTTACTACGAGCAGTACTTC.

This clone was observed a handful of times. This chain connects TRBV30 to TRBJ2-6, with D tentatively TRBD1 or TRBD2 (5 bases each). The germline gives CDR1 GTSNPN, CDR2 SVGIG (reference sequence). The CDR3 loop spans 17 amino acids. The V end lost 2 bases, the J end lost 2 bases, and 16 bases lay between the germline ends. The CDR3 nucleotides are TGTGCCTGGAGTCGGGGCCGGCTTAGGGCTGGGGCCAACGTCCTGACTTTC. Translated, it gives CAWSRGRLRAGANVLTF.

This chain links TRBV6-6 with TRBJ1-2, with a tentative D call TRBD1 (5 bases). V was pared by 2 bases and J by 3 bases, with 7 bases between. Germline V CDR1 and CDR2: MNHNY, SVGAGI (reference sequence). The CDR3 runs 13 residues. The CDR3, as DNA: TGTGCCAGCAGTTACGCGGGGGACTATGGCTACACCTTC. Amino acids: CASSYAGDYGYTF.

The CDR3 loop is CASSRSEAYEQYF. CDR3 DNA: TGTGCCAGCAGCCGGAGTGAGGCCTACGAGCAGTACTTC. This rearrangement joins TRBV11-1 to TRBJ2-7; no reliable D call. Deletions cut 5 bases from V and 2 bases from J, with 10 bases between. The CDR3 is 13 residues long. CDR1 and CDR2 from the germline V gene are SGHAT and FQDESV (reference sequence).

The V gene is TRBV28, the J gene TRBJ2-7; D unresolved. This CDR3 region has 14 residues. CDR1 and CDR2 (germline): MDHEN, SYDVKM. V lost 3 bases to trimming and J lost 0 bases, with 9 bases between them. This CDR3 is CASSLFGRSYEQYF. DNA for the CDR3: TGTGCCAGCAGTTTGTTCGGACGCTCCTACGAGCAGTACTTC.

This clone was observed a handful of times. The chain recombines TRBV6-1 with TRBJ2-3; 12 bases match TRBD2. Germline loops: CDR1 MNHNS, CDR2 SASEGT. V lost 2 bases and J lost 4; bases outside the gene matches: 1. This CDR3 has 15 amino acids. The CDR3: CASSELAGGPDTQYF. CDR3 sequence (DNA): TGTGCCAGCAGTGAACTAGCGGGAGGGCCAGATACGCAGTATTTT.

This clone appeared a few times. The V call is TRBV5-4, the J call TRBJ2-7; TRBD1 matches 9 bases. The ends lost 4 bases at V and 6 bases at J; junction bases unmatched: 11. CDR3 length equals 15 residues. Germline V CDR1 and CDR2: SGHNT, YYREEE (reference sequence). The CDR3 here is CASSQAGTGRGEQYF. The CDR3 nucleotides read TGTGCCAGCAGCCAAGCCGGGACAGGGAGGGGCGAGCAGTACTTC.

For this clone: This sample includes further DNA sequences coding for the same CDR3. V usage is TRBV7-3 and J usage is TRBJ2-1; TRBD2 aligns across 8 bases. The germline gives CDR1 SGHTA, CDR2 FQGTGA. The V segment lost 5 bases and the J segment 4 bases; nucleotides outside the gene matches: 4. This CDR3 is 14 amino acids long. The CDR3: CASSRSGAYNEQFF. DNA of the CDR3: TGTGCCAGCAGCCGTAGCGGGGCGTACAATGAGCAGTTCTTC. The whole variable domain, filled in from reference TRBV7-3 and TRBJ2-1, reads GAGVSQTPSNKVTEKGKYVELRCDPISGHTALYWYRQSLGQGPEFLIYFQGTGAADDSGLPNDRFFAVRPEGSVSTLKIQRTERGDSAVYLCASSRSGAYNEQFFGPGTRLTVL.

This clone was picked up a small number of times. V usage is TRBV7-8 and J usage is TRBJ2-5; 8 bases match TRBD1. The CDR3 spans 15 residues. Germline CDR1 is SGHVS and CDR2 is FQNEAQ. V was clipped by 0 bases and J by 4 bases; unmatched bases: 4. The CDR3 reads CASSLAQGAVETQYF. Written as DNA, the CDR3 is TGTGCCAGCAGCTTAGCCCAGGGGGCCGTAGAGACCCAGTACTTC.

The chain joins TRBV5-4 to TRBJ1-1; D unclear. Germline-derived CDR1 and CDR2 are SGHNT and YYREEE (reference sequence). V lost 2 bases and J 0 bases, leaving 11 bases between the germline ends. The CDR3 spans 15 residues. CDR3 in DNA: TGTGCCAGCAGCTTAGAGTTGACCATGAACACTGAAGCTTTCTTT. Its translation is CASSLELTMNTEAFF.

This clone was found a few times. The J gene is TRBJ1-1, the V gene TRBV27, with D perhaps matching TRBD1 (6 bases). The germline V gene encodes CDR1 MNHEY and CDR2 SMNVEV (reference sequence). This CDR3 is built from 14 residues. Deletions cut 5 bases from V and 4 bases from J, with 14 bases between. The CDR3 bases are TGTGCCAGCAGTCTAAGGGGGGGAGGCACTGAAGCTTTCTTT. Translated, it gives CASSLRGGGTEAFF.

This clone was seen repeatedly, ten times or more. At the DNA level, this CDR3 is encoded by other sequences in the same sample as well. V and J are TRBV21-1 and TRBJ2-4; whether TRBD2, the table's D call, matches the DNA was not checked. TRBV21-1 is annotated as a pseudogene. This CDR3 region has 15 residues. The CDR3 sequence: CASTQRGQAGNIQYF. The CDR3 DNA follows: TGTGCCAGCACCCAAAGAGGTCAGGCGGGGAACATTCAGTACTTC.

On this clone itself: Other DNA sequences in this sample translate to the same CDR3. This chain links TRBV7-9 with TRBJ2-1; 7 nucleotides align to TRBD2. The CDR3 totals 15 residues. The germline CDR1 and CDR2 sequences are SEHNR and FQNEAQ (reference sequence). Trimming removed 1 base from V and 4 bases from J; junction bases left unmatched: 4. CDR3: CASSLVLAEYNEQFF. Written as DNA, the CDR3 is TGTGCCAGCAGCTTAGTGCTAGCGGAGTACAATGAGCAGTTCTTC.

With regard to this clone: The sample carries other DNA sequences with the same CDR3. The chain combines TRBV25-1 with TRBJ2-7, with D possibly being TRBD1 (5 bases). The ends were cut back, 3 bases at V and 2 bases at J, with 14 bases in the middle. Germline CDR1 MGHDK, CDR2 SYGVNS. The CDR3 loop spans 15 amino acids. The CDR3 DNA follows: TGTGCCAGCAGTGACGTTGACAGTTTCACCTACGAGCAGTACTTC. It yields the protein CASSDVDSFTYEQYF.

The V and J genes are TRBV9 and TRBJ2-4; TRBD2 matches at 7 bases. The length of the CDR3 is 16 residues. Germline V gene sequence: CDR1 SGDLS, CDR2 YYNGEE. V lost 4 bases, J lost 4 bases, and 11 bases stayed unmatched. The CDR3 protein is CASSQPGGRAKNIQYF. CDR3 nucleotides: TGTGCCAGCAGCCAACCCGGTGGGAGGGCGAAAAACATTCAGTACTTC.

This clone was seen many times. V is TRBV7-3 and J is TRBJ1-2; D ambiguous. CDR1 and CDR2 (germline): SGHTA, FQGTGA. Trimming cost V 5 bases and J 8 bases, with 21 bases left between them. The CDR3 sequence is 15 residues long. This chain's CDR3 is CASSPDGASPRGYTF. The CDR3 region has the DNA TGTGCCAGCAGCCCGGACGGAGCGAGCCCGCGGGGCTACACCTTC.

This clone has only a few counts. CDR3 protein: CASSTLADNEQYF. The CDR3, as DNA: TGTGCCAGCAGTACGCTAGCAGACAACGAGCAGTACTTC. The V and J genes are TRBV2 and TRBJ2-7, with D possibly being TRBD2 (5 bases). V was clipped by 5 bases and J by 5 bases, with 13 bases between them. This CDR3 is 13 amino acids long. CDR1 and CDR2 from the germline V gene are SNHLY and FYNNEI.

This clone was observed a few times. A read error may be the cause here, since a much bigger clone is one base away. The rearrangement links TRBV7-9 to TRBJ2-2; the D is unclear. The germline gives CDR1 SEHNR, CDR2 FQNEAQ (reference sequence). The CDR3 is 14 residues long. V was trimmed by 1 base and J by 1 base, leaving 4 bases between them. CDR3 protein: CASSLEQNTGELFF. The CDR3 DNA reads TGTGCCAGCAGCTTAGAACAGAACACCGGGGAGCTGTTTTTT. Full variable domain (rest looked up from reference TRBV7-9 and TRBJ2-2): DTGVSQNPRHKITKRGQNVTFRCDPISEHNRLYWYRQTLGQGPEFLTYFQNEAQLEKSRLLSDRFSAERPKGSFSTLEIQRTEQGDSAMYLCASSLEQNTGELFFGEGSRLTVL.

There are a few counts of this clone. CDR3 sequence reads: CASSRGLVGSGANVLTF. As DNA, the CDR3 is TGTGCCAGCAGCAGAGGACTGGTAGGGTCTGGGGCCAACGTCCTGACTTTC. The rearrangement joins TRBV7-2 to TRBJ2-6; D possibly corresponds to TRBD2 (5 bases). V was cut by 5 bases and J by 1 base, with 15 bases left in between. The CDR3 sequence is 17 residues long. Per the germline V gene, CDR1 is SGHTA and CDR2 is FQGNSA.

The table lists this clone with a few counts. In nucleotides, the CDR3 is TGTGCCAGCACGACGGCTAGCGGGAGCTTAGGTGAGCAGTTCTTC. This translates into CASTTASGSLGEQFF. V and J are TRBV25-1 and TRBJ2-1; 10 positions agree with TRBD2. There are 15 residues in the CDR3. Germline assignment: CDR1 MGHDK and CDR2 SYGVNS. V dropped 7 bases and J dropped 9; count of bases not matched to a gene: 12.

J is TRBJ2-5 and V is TRBV30; TRBD2 might be the D (6 bases). TRBJ2-7 matches the DNA end more closely, so the J call is doubtful. This CDR3 comprises 12 residues. Germline-derived CDR1 and CDR2 are GTSNPN and SVGIG (reference sequence). CDR3 bases: TGTGCCTGGGGAGGGGTATCCTACGAGCAGTACTTC. Its translation is CAWGGVSYEQYF.

This clone was seen a few times. This chain links TRBV7-9 with TRBJ1-4; 8 bases align to TRBD1. CDR1 SEHNR and CDR2 FQNEAQ come from the germline V gene (reference sequence). This CDR3 has 15 amino acids. Losses at the gene ends were 5 bases for V and 8 bases for J; bases not matched to a gene: 10. This chain's CDR3 is CASSHGQGGREKLFF. CDR3 sequence (DNA): TGTGCCAGCAGCCACGGACAGGGCGGAAGGGAAAAACTGTTTTTT.

This rearrangement joins TRBV5-1 to TRBJ1-1; D unclear. V was cut by 0 bases and J by 3 bases, with 9 bases left in between. CDR1 is SGHRS, CDR2 YFSETQ, per germline. The CDR3 consists of 14 residues. CDR3 nucleotides: TGCGCCAGCAGCTTGGGGTCCGGGGACACTGAAGCTTTCTTT. Translating it yields CASSLGSGDTEAFF.

This clone was seen a handful of times. This chain joins TRBV6-1 and TRBJ1-5; the match to TRBD1 covers 7 bases. The junction had 6 bases not matched to a gene; V was cut back by 6 bases and J by 7 bases. Germline V gene data show CDR1 as MNHNS and CDR2 as SASEGT. The CDR3 spans 13 residues. CDR3 in amino acids: CASRRQGGQPQHF. Written as DNA, the CDR3 is TGTGCCAGCAGGAGACAGGGTGGCCAGCCCCAGCATTTT.